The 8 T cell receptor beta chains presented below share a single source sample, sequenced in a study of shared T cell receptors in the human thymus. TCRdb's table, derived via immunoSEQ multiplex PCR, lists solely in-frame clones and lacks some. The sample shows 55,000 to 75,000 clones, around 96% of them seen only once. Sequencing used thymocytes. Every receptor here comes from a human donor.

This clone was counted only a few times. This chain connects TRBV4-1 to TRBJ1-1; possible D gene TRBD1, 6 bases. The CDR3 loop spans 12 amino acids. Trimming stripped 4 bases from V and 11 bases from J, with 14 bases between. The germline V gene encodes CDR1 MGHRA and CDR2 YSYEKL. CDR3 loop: CASSRVTGGAFF. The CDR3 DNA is TGCGCCAGCAGCCGGGTGACAGGTGGGGCTTTCTTT.

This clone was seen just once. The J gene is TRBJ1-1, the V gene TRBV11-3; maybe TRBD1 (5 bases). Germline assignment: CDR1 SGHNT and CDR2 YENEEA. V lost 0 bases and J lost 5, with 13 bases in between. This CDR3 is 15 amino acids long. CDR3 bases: TGTGCCAGCAGCTTAGATTCGCAGGCAGGGACTGAAGCTTTCTTT. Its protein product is CASSLDSQAGTEAFF. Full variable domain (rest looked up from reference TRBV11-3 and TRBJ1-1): EAGVVQSPRYKIIEKKQPVAFWCNPISGHNTLYWYLQNLGQGPELLIRYENEEAVDDSQLPKDRFSAERLKGVDSTLKIQPAELGDSAVYLCASSLDSQAGTEAFFGQGTRLTVV.

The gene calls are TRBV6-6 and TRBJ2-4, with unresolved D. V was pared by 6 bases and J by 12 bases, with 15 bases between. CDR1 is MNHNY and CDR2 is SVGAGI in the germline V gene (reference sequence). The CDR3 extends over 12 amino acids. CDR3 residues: CASRDVGSNQYF. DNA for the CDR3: TGTGCCAGCAGGGACGTTGGGTCCAATCAGTACTTC.

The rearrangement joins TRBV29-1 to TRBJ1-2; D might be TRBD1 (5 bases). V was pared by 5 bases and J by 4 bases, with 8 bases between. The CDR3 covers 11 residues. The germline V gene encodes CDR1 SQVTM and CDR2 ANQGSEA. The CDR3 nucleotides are TGCAGCGTTAGCGGGGCCTATGGCTACACCTTC. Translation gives CSVSGAYGYTF.

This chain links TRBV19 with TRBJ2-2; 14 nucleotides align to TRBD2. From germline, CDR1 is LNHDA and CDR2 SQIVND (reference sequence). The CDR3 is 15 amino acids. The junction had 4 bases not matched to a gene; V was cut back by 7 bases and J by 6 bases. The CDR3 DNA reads TGTGCCAGTAACCTGACTAGCGGGGGGGCCGGGGAGCTGTTTTTT. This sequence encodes CASNLTSGGAGELFF.

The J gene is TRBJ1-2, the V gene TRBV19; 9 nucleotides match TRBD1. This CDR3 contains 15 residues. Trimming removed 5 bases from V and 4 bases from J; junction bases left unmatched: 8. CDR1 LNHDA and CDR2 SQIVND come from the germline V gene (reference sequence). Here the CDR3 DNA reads TGTGCCAGTAGTGCGTACAGGGGGCACGGCTATGGCTACACCTTC. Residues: CASSAYRGHGYGYTF.

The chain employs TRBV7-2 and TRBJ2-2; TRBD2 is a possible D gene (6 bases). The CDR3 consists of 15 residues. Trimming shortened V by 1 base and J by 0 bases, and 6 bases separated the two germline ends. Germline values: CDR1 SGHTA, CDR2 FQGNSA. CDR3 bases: TGTGCCAGCAGCTTAGGGGGGGCGAACACCGGGGAGCTGTTTTTT. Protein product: CASSLGGANTGELFF.

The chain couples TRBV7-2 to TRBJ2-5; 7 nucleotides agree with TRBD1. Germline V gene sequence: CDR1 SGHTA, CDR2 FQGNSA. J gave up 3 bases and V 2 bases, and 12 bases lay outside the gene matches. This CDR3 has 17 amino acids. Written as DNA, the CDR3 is TGTGCCAGCAGCTTATCCGCTGGGACAGAGTTAAAAGAGACCCAGTACTTC. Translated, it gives CASSLSAGTELKETQYF.